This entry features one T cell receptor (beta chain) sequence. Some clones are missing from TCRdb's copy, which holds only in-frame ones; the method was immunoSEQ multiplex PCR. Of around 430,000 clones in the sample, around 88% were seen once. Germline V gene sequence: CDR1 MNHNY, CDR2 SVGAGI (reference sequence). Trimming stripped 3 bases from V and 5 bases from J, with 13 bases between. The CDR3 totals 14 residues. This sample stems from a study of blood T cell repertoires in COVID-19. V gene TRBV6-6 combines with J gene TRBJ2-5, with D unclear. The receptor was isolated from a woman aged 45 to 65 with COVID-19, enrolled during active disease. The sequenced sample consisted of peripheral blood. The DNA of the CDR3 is TGTGCCAGCAGTTATCGCCCGAGCCTGGAGACCCAGTACTTC. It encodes CASSYRPSLETQYF.